The rows below give T cell receptor beta chains drawn from one sample of a study of cytomegalovirus exposure and HLA in healthy donors. Sequencing used immunoSEQ multiplex PCR; TCRdb keeps in-frame clones, though not all of them. The table shows approximately 190,000 clones, with 87% occurring only once. The specimen was PBMCs. The receptors were gathered from a boy between 2 and 10 years old in good health and CMV-seronegative. Each CDR3 is given with its conserved first and last residue. A D gene is named only where the DNA matches it firmly. Part of the rows lack a size; the others show once, few, many or a class for expanded clones.

>NA|TRBJ2-5|NA|TRBV11-2
TGTGCCAGCAGCTTCTATGGGACACCGGAGACCCAGTACTTC
CASSFYGTPETQYF
>NA|TRBJ1-2|NA|TRBV6-1
TGTGCCACTTTTACCCGGGGGGTGAGATACTATGGCTACACCTTC
CATFTRGVRYYGYTF
>NA|TRBJ2-7|few|TRBV6-1
TGTGCCAGTGAATCAGGACAGCTCTATTCCTACGAGCAGTACTTC
CASESGQLYSYEQYF
>TRBD1|TRBJ1-2|NA|TRBV18
TGTGCCAGCTCACCACCCTGGGACAGGGGAAACTATGGCTACACCTTC
CASSPPWDRGNYGYTF
>TRBD1|TRBJ2-7|NA|TRBV18
TGTGCCAGCTCTCGCGGACAGGGGTTATCCTACGAGCAGTACTTC
CASSRGQGLSYEQYF
>TRBD2|TRBJ2-7|NA|TRBV5-1
TGCGCCACCCGAAAGGGAGGGAGCTCCTACGAGCAGTACTTC
CATRKGGSSYEQYF
>NA|TRBJ1-3|NA|TRBV6-1
TGTGCCAGCAGTCCTTATTCCTTCTCTGGAAACACCATATATTTT
CASSPYSFSGNTIYF
>TRBD2|TRBJ2-5|NA|TRBV28
TGTGCCAGCAGTTTTAGGTTAGCGGGAGGGCCCGGGGCCCAGTACTTC
CASSFRLAGGPGAQYF
>NA|TRBJ2-1|NA|TRBV19
TGTGCCAGTAGTATAGATCCCGATGAGCAGTTCTTC
CASSIDPDEQFF
>NA|TRBJ2-7|NA|TRBV6-6
TGTGCCAGCAGCCGACAAACAGGATTCTCCTACGAGCAGTACTTC
CASSRQTGFSYEQYF
>TRBD1|TRBJ2-5|NA|TRBV9
TGTGCCAGCAGCGCGGACAGGGGGGGAAGTGAGACCCAGTACTTC
CASSADRGGSETQYF
>TRBD1|TRBJ2-7|NA|TRBV27
TGTGCCAGCAGTGCCTACGGGACAGGGACCTACGAGCAGTACTTC
CASSAYGTGTYEQYF
>TRBD2|TRBJ2-1|NA|TRBV6-1
TGTGCCAGCAGTGAAGAGGGCGGGAGTGTCGATGAGCAGTTCTTC
CASSEEGGSVDEQFF
>TRBD2|TRBJ2-3|NA|TRBV2
TGTGCCAGCAGCCCAGCGGGGAGTACAGATACGCAGTATTTT
CASSPAGSTDTQYF
>NA|TRBJ2-3|NA|TRBV6-1
TGTGCCAGCAGCCAGGGATACACAGATACGCAGTATTTT
CASSQGYTDTQYF
>TRBD2|TRBJ2-2|NA|TRBV5-6
TGTGCCAGCAGCCTAGCGGGAGCGCCGCGGACCGGGGAGCTGTTTTTT
CASSLAGAPRTGELFF
>TRBD1|TRBJ2-5|NA|TRBV6-5
TGTGCCAGCAGAAAGGGACAGGTATCGGAGACCCAGTACTTC
CASRKGQVSETQYF
>TRBD2|TRBJ2-7|NA|TRBV28
TGTGCCAGCACCCTCCCCCCAGGGGCGGGGGGGTACTACGAGCAGTACTTC
CASTLPPGAGGYYEQYF
>NA|TRBJ2-3|once|TRBV10-3
TGTGCCATCAGTGATACAGGGAGCGGGACTACTACAGATACGCAGTATTTT
CAISDTGSGTTTDTQYF
>NA|TRBJ1-1|NA|TRBV28
TGTGCCAGCAGTCGTCAGGGGTCCTCTGACGAAGCTTTCTTT
CASSRQGSSDEAFF
>NA|TRBJ1-1|NA|TRBV6-1
TGTGCCAGCAGTACAGGGACTGAAGCTTTCTTT
CASSTGTEAFF
>NA|TRBJ1-5|NA|TRBV7-9
TGTGCCAGCAGCTTGAGTAGGGGGGGAGTCAATCAGCCCCAGCATTTT
CASSLSRGGVNQPQHF
>NA|TRBJ2-7|NA|TRBV4-1
TGCGCCAGCAGCCCGTTGGGAGCGAGTTACGAGCAGTACTTC
CASSPLGASYEQYF
>NA|TRBJ1-4|once|TRBV30
TGTGCCTGGAGTGAGGGGGCAACTAATGAAAAACTGTTTTTT
CAWSEGATNEKLFF
>NA|TRBJ1-4|few|TRBV7-9
TGTGCCAGCAGCTCTTCCGAAAAACTGTTTTTT
CASSSSEKLFF
>TRBD2|TRBJ2-1|NA|TRBV7-2
TGTGCCAGCAGCGCTAGCGGGGGGGCCTACAATGAGCAGTTCTTC
CASSASGGAYNEQFF
>NA|TRBJ1-2|NA|TRBV6-6
TGTGCCAGCAGTTACTCGCGGGACGGTCGAGGGGGCTACACCTTC
CASSYSRDGRGGYTF
>NA|TRBJ2-7|NA|TRBV4-1
TGCGCCAGCAGCCAAGCCGGGACTCCCTCCTACGAGCAGTACTTC
CASSQAGTPSYEQYF
>NA|TRBJ2-3|NA|TRBV27
TGTGCCAGCAGTCCAAACACAGATACGCAGTATTTT
CASSPNTDTQYF
>TRBD1|TRBJ2-7|NA|TRBV15
TGTGCCACCAGCAGAGAAAGGGGGCTGAACGAGCAGTACTTC
CATSRERGLNEQYF
>NA|TRBJ2-7|NA|TRBV27
TGTGCCAGCAGTTTTTTTCAGGGGAGCTACGAGCAGTACTTC
CASSFFQGSYEQYF
>NA|TRBJ2-1|NA|TRBV27
TGTGCCAGCAGGGAAACTCAGGGGTCCCAGCAGTTCTTC
CASRETQGSQQFF
>TRBD1|TRBJ2-2|NA|TRBV19
TGTGCCAGTAGTCGGGACAGGGAAAGCACCGGGGAGCTGTTTTTT
CASSRDRESTGELFF
>NA|TRBJ2-2|NA|TRBV6-1
TGTGCCAGCGGCAGCACCGGGGAGCTGTTTTTT
CASGSTGELFF
>NA|TRBJ2-7|NA|TRBV19
TGTGCCAGTAGTAATGACAACGGGGGACCCTACGAGCAGTACTTC
CASSNDNGGPYEQYF
>NA|TRBJ2-1|NA|TRBV28
TGTGCCAGCAGTTTAAGGGCAGGGTATGTCAATGAGCAGTTCTTC
CASSLRAGYVNEQFF
>NA|TRBJ2-2|NA|TRBV7-9
TGTGCCAGCAGCCTTATGACAGAGAACACCGGGGAGCTGTTTTTT
CASSLMTENTGELFF
>NA|TRBJ2-3|NA|TRBV2
TGTGCCAGCAGTGACAGAAAAGATACGCAGTATTTT
CASSDRKDTQYF
>TRBD2|TRBJ2-1|NA|TRBV5-6
TGTGCCAGCAGCTTGGCGGCGGGGACTAGCGGGGACTACAATGAGCAGTTCTTC
CASSLAAGTSGDYNEQFF
>TRBD1|TRBJ2-7|NA|TRBV19
TGTGCCAGTAGTGGGGGACAGGTCTCCTACGAGCAGTACTTC
CASSGGQVSYEQYF
>TRBD2|TRBJ2-6|NA|TRBV5-1
TGCGCCAGCATTAAGGCTCCTGGGGCGGGAGGGCCACCTGGGGCCAACGTCCTGACTTTC
CASIKAPGAGGPPGANVLTF
>NA|TRBJ1-5|few|TRBV6-1
TGTGCCAGCAGTGTTTCCCAGTTCAATCAGCCCCAGCATTTT
CASSVSQFNQPQHF
>TRBD1|TRBJ1-1|NA|TRBV19
TGTGCCAGCTGGACAGGGTACACTGAAGCTTTCTTT
CASWTGYTEAFF
>TRBD1|TRBJ1-2|few|TRBV6-1
TGTGCCAGCAGTGCGACAGGGGGGCATGGCTACACCTTC
CASSATGGHGYTF
>NA|TRBJ1-5|NA|TRBV5-8
TGTGCCAGCACCCTCCCCCTCAATCAGCCCCAGCATTTT
CASTLPLNQPQHF
>NA|TRBJ2-5|NA|TRBV27
TGTGCCAGCAGTTCCCTAGGGGGAACGTATCAAGAGACCCAGTACTTC
CASSSLGGTYQETQYF
>TRBD1|TRBJ1-1|once|TRBV7-9
TGTGCCAGCAGCTCTCGACAGGGGAGAACTGAAGCTTTCTTT
CASSSRQGRTEAFF
>NA|TRBJ1-5|few|TRBV27
TGTGCCAGCAGTTTGTGGGATTGCAGGGGTAGGCAGCCCCAGCATTTT
CASSLWDCRGRQPQHF
>TRBD2|TRBJ2-1|NA|TRBV9
TGTGCCAGCAGCGTAGAGGCTAGCGGGGGGTCTTACAATGAGCAGTTCTTC
CASSVEASGGSYNEQFF
>NA|TRBJ2-5|once|TRBV15
TGTGCCACCAGCAGACCACGGGGGGAGACCCAGTACTTC
CATSRPRGETQYF
>NA|TRBJ1-1|NA|TRBV6-5
TGTGCCAGCTCGACAGTGAACACTGAAGCTTTCTTT
CASSTVNTEAFF
>NA|TRBJ1-5|few|TRBV27
TGTGCCAGCAGTTCCCTGGACAGTAATCAGCCCCAGCATTTT
CASSSLDSNQPQHF
>NA|TRBJ1-5|once|TRBV29-1
TGCAGCCTGTATAGCAATCAGCCCCAGCATTTT
CSLYSNQPQHF
>NA|TRBJ2-3|NA|TRBV5-6
TGTGCCAGCAGCTTGGGACAGACACACACAGATACGCAGTATTTT
CASSLGQTHTDTQYF
>NA|TRBJ1-1|NA|TRBV19
TGTGCCAGTAGTATTGGGGCAGGGATGAACACTGAAGCTTTCTTT
CASSIGAGMNTEAFF
>TRBD1|TRBJ2-7|NA|TRBV7-2
TGTGCCAGCAGCATGCGACAGGGGCTAGCCTACGAGCAGTACTTC
CASSMRQGLAYEQYF
>TRBD2|TRBJ2-1|NA|TRBV7-2
TGTGCCAGCAGCTTAGCGGCTAGCGGTTACAATGAGCAGTTCTTC
CASSLAASGYNEQFF
>NA|TRBJ1-4|NA|TRBV7-8
TGTGCCAGCAGCTTAGGCAGGCGGGGTTCAACTAATGAAAAACTGTTTTTT
CASSLGRRGSTNEKLFF